This T cell receptor (beta chain) is from a study of vaccination effects on CD4 cells after COVID-19. Germline loops: CDR1 MGHRA, CDR2 YSYEKL. The CDR3 has 14 amino acids. The V segment lost 4 bases and the J segment 1 base; nucleotides outside the gene matches: 2. This clone came up once. What it recognizes is unknown. ViraFEST expansion of antigen-specific CD4+ T cells with viral peptide pools preceded sequencing. On roughly day 9 of culture, CD4+ T cells were separated out. All participants had two doses of either the BNT162b2 or mRNA-1273 vaccine. Assay used: immunoSEQ multiplex PCR; TCRdb lists only in-frame clones, some missing. The sample has about 38,000 clones; about 80% are singletons.

V is TRBV4-1 and J is TRBJ2-5; 8 bases map to TRBD2. This TCR came from a human donor who received a COVID-19 vaccine. Some clones in this sample may be carry-over from other donors' samples. The sequencing used CD4+ T cells from PBMCs cultured with HCoV-NL63 spike peptides, collected after COVID-19 vaccination. This CDR3 reads CASSRRGGQETQYF. CDR3 in DNA: TGCGCCAGCAGCCGTCGGGGGGGCCAAGAGACCCAGTACTTC.